This T cell receptor beta chain was sequenced during a study of response to subunit inactivated influenza vaccine. TCRdb reprocessed the RT-PCR reads via MiXCR and lists one record per CDR3 protein. The sample yields hundreds of thousands of distinct CDR3 sequences, about 11% seen once. The study's findings and limits: There was a suggestion from the authors that each seasonal influenza vaccination recruits few new T cells.

This clonotype was picked up a small number of times. No antigen is known for it. In germline, CDR1 is MGHRA, CDR2 YSYEKL. V was clipped by 0 bases and J by 11 bases, with 11 bases between them. The CDR3 is made up of 13 amino acids. This sample also appeared in a second study, on T cells expressing NK-cell markers. That work adds: Synthesis of TCR beta cDNA relied on 5'RACE template switching carrying UMIs.

The input for sequencing was PBMCs from blood, taken on the day of vaccination. The source of this sequence is a man in his forties or fifties who received an inactivated influenza vaccine. This chain uses TRBV4-1 with TRBJ1-5; D is uncertain. The CDR3 spells CASSQEDWATQHF. CDR3 in DNA: TGCGCCAGCAGCCAAGAAGACTGGGCGACCCAGCATTTT.